The rows below give T cell receptor beta chains drawn from one sample of a study of T cell responses to AZD1222 COVID-19 vaccine. Repertoires were generated with immunoSEQ multiplex PCR, while TCRdb's copy carries only in-frame clones and drops some. The sample shows roughly 140,000 clones, 88% of them seen only once. Source: peripheral blood, taken on day 0 of MenACWY control vaccination. The receptors shown here come from an adult in good health. The CDR3 runs from the conserved cysteine through the conserved F or W. The D gene is left open where the match is weak. Only part of the rows carry a size: once, few, many, or a class if the clone is expanded.

DNA,CDR3,V,D,J,size
TGTGCCTGGAGTGACTTAGCGGGGGTGGAGACCCAGTACTTC,CAWSDLAGVETQYF,TRBV30,TRBD2,TRBJ2-5,NA
TGTGCCAGCAGTGAAACCGGGACAGGAGGCGGAGGGTACCAAGAGACCCAGTACTTC,CASSETGTGGGGYQETQYF,TRBV9,TRBD1,TRBJ2-5,NA
TGCGCCAGCAGCCAAGATGGGGCCCTCAATCAGCCCCAGCATTTT,CASSQDGALNQPQHF,TRBV4-3,NA,TRBJ1-5,NA
TGTGCCAGCAGTGAGTTCGATGGGGCGTTGATAATCTCTGGAAACACCATATATTTT,CASSEFDGALIISGNTIYF,TRBV6-4,NA,TRBJ1-3,NA
TGCAGTGTTACGGGAGTCTACGAGCAGTACTTC,CSVTGVYEQYF,TRBV20-1,NA,TRBJ2-7,once
TGTGCCAGTCGGGGCCGCAGGAACACCGGGGAGCTGTTTTTT,CASRGRRNTGELFF,TRBV11-3,NA,TRBJ2-2,NA
TGTGCCAGCAGCGACAGGGGGCGTCTTGGCTACACCTTC,CASSDRGRLGYTF,TRBV3-1/TRBV3-2,TRBD1,TRBJ1-2,NA
TGTGCCAGCAGCACCAGGACTAGCGGGAGAGACGAGCAGTACTTC,CASSTRTSGRDEQYF,TRBV5-4,TRBD2,TRBJ2-7,NA
TGTGCTAGTGGTTTGGTAGGCCGGGCCCAGCATTTT,CASGLVGRAQHF,TRBV12-5,NA,TRBJ1-5,NA
TGTGCCAGCAGCGCGACTAGCGGCCGGTCTGGTGAGCAGTACTTC,CASSATSGRSGEQYF,TRBV5-4,TRBD2,TRBJ2-7,NA
TGCAGCGTTGGAATCCCCAAGGGGGGCACAGATACGCAGTATTTT,CSVGIPKGGTDTQYF,TRBV29-1,NA,TRBJ2-3,NA
TGTGCCAGCAGCCAAAACGGCAGGGGTCAGCCCCAGCATTTT,CASSQNGRGQPQHF,TRBV3-1/TRBV3-2,NA,TRBJ1-5,NA
TGTGCCAGCAGTTACCCGGGGACTAACTATGGCTACACCTTC,CASSYPGTNYGYTF,TRBV6-2/TRBV6-3,NA,TRBJ1-2,NA
TGTGCCAGCAGTTTCCTTAGACAGTCTGGAGTGCCTGCCGGGGCTAACTATGGCTACACCTTC,CASSFLRQSGVPAGANYGYTF,TRBV27,NA,TRBJ1-2,NA
TGTGCCAGCGGGAGGGACAGCTATGGCTACACCTTC,CASGRDSYGYTF,TRBV27,TRBD1,TRBJ1-2,once
TGTGCCAGCAGCTTAGCGATGGAGACCCAGTACTTC,CASSLAMETQYF,TRBV7-9,NA,TRBJ2-5,few
TGCGCCAGCAGTCAATCAGGCGACGTGGCCCAGCATTTT,CASSQSGDVAQHF,TRBV23-1,NA,TRBJ1-5,few
TGTGCCAGCAGTTTGGGGGGCCCGAAGGGCTACACCTTC,CASSLGGPKGYTF,TRBV12-3/TRBV12-4,NA,TRBJ1-2,NA
TGTGCCAGCAGCTCCGATTGGAACACTGAAGCTTTCTTT,CASSSDWNTEAFF,TRBV11-3,NA,TRBJ1-1,NA
TGTGCCAGCAGCTTGCTTCCGGACACCGGGGAGCTGTTTTTT,CASSLLPDTGELFF,TRBV5-4,NA,TRBJ2-2,NA
TGTGCCAGCAGCCTGGGGCATGACTATGGCTACACCTTC,CASSLGHDYGYTF,TRBV3-1/TRBV3-2,NA,TRBJ1-2,NA
TGTGCCAGCAGTTTTGGCCGCCAGTACGAGCAGTACTTC,CASSFGRQYEQYF,TRBV27,NA,TRBJ2-7,NA
TGTGCCAGCAGCTTGGACAGGGGGGCTGATTCACCCCTCCACTTT,CASSLDRGADSPLHF,TRBV5-6,TRBD1,TRBJ1-6,NA
TGTGCCAGCTCACCGCCCCACACCTTC,CASSPPHTF,TRBV18,NA,TRBJ1-2,few
TGCAGCGTCACCCAGGGTGGGGATGGCTACACCTTC,CSVTQGGDGYTF,TRBV29-1,NA,TRBJ1-2,NA
TGTGCCTGGGGACAGGGATCGAACTATGGCTACACCTTC,CAWGQGSNYGYTF,TRBV30,TRBD1,TRBJ1-2,NA
TGTGCCAGCAGAGAGGGCGAGAGGAATAATTCACCCCTCCACTTT,CASREGERNNSPLHF,TRBV7-8,NA,TRBJ1-6,NA
TGTGCCATGACTAGCGGGGGTCCCAGCTCCTACAATGAGCAGTTCTTC,CAMTSGGPSSYNEQFF,TRBV5-6,TRBD2,TRBJ2-1,NA
TGTGCCAGCAGCGTAGGGATGGGGTCCTATAATTCACCCCTCCACTTT,CASSVGMGSYNSPLHF,TRBV9,NA,TRBJ1-6,NA
TGTGCCACCAGCAGAGATCGGGCCTCCTTAGGGCAGTACTTC,CATSRDRASLGQYF,TRBV15,NA,TRBJ2-7,NA
TGTGCCAGCAGCTTTGGACAGGGACAGGGGAGGAACGAGCAGTACTTC,CASSFGQGQGRNEQYF,TRBV5-4,TRBD1,TRBJ2-7,NA
TGCGCCAGCAGCCCCCCGGGGCTAGCGGGAGGATGGGAGCTGTTTTTT,CASSPPGLAGGWELFF,TRBV5-1,TRBD2,TRBJ2-2,NA
TGTGCCAGCAGGGTGAACAGGGACCTCCATGAGCAGTTCTTC,CASRVNRDLHEQFF,TRBV27,NA,TRBJ2-1,NA
TGTGCCAGCAGTTTGTCCAGGGCAAAGGGCTACACCTTC,CASSLSRAKGYTF,TRBV12-3/TRBV12-4,NA,TRBJ1-2,NA
TGTGCCCGACGGAGGGGCAACTATGGCTACACCTTC,CARRRGNYGYTF,TRBV30,NA,TRBJ1-2,NA
TGTGCCAGCAGCGGTGATTCTCACACTGAAGCTTTCTTT,CASSGDSHTEAFF,TRBV5-5,NA,TRBJ1-1,NA
TGTGCCAGCAGTTTATTGACCGGGGAGCTGTTTTTT,CASSLLTGELFF,TRBV27,NA,TRBJ2-2,NA
TGTGCCAGCAGTTTCTACAGGGACACTGAAGCTTTCTTT,CASSFYRDTEAFF,TRBV27,NA,TRBJ1-1,NA
TGTGCCAGCAGCTTAGAACTCGGCAGGGGTTACTCCTATAATTCACCCCTCCACTTT,CASSLELGRGYSYNSPLHF,TRBV7-2,NA,TRBJ1-6,NA
TGTGCCAGCAGTTTCCGGGGGGATGGCTACACCTTC,CASSFRGDGYTF,TRBV28,NA,TRBJ1-2,few
TGTGCCAGCAGTTACTACGGACAGGGGGCGTTGGAAAAACTGTTTTTT,CASSYYGQGALEKLFF,TRBV6-5,TRBD1,TRBJ1-4,NA
TGTGCTAGCAGCTTAGACTCTTTGGGGACCCAGTACTTC,CASSLDSLGTQYF,TRBV7-7,NA,TRBJ2-5,NA
TGTGCCAGCAGCCAAGATGGGGGTCTCTATCAGCCCCAGCATTTT,CASSQDGGLYQPQHF,TRBV4-2,NA,TRBJ1-5,NA
TGTGCCAGCTCACCAGGGTTGACGGCTGGTGAGCAGTACTTC,CASSPGLTAGEQYF,TRBV18,NA,TRBJ2-7,NA
TGTGCCAGCAGCCAAACGGGGGATCAGCCCCAGCATTTT,CASSQTGDQPQHF,TRBV3-1/TRBV3-2,NA,TRBJ1-5,NA
TGTGCCAGCAGCTTAGGAACAGGGCGATTGGATACGCAGTATTTT,CASSLGTGRLDTQYF,TRBV11-2,NA,TRBJ2-3,NA
TGTGCCAGCAGCGTAGGGGACAGCTATGGCTACACCTTC,CASSVGDSYGYTF,TRBV9,TRBD1,TRBJ1-2,NA
TGTGCCAGCTCACCACTGACTCCGGGCTTTTACAATGAGCAGTTCTTC,CASSPLTPGFYNEQFF,TRBV18,NA,TRBJ2-1,NA